Each of the 8 T cell receptor beta chains below was sequenced from the same sample in a study of PD-1 and CTLA-4 blockade in melanoma. TCRdb keeps only in-frame clones here, not all; method: immunoSEQ multiplex PCR. The top ten hold more than 5.5% of the sample, which has about 32,000 clones, less than 90% seen once. The sample consisted of CD8+ T cells from peripheral blood, taken from a patient given anti-PD-1 treatment. These receptors were obtained from a human donor with melanoma.

The V call is TRBV19, the J call TRBJ2-5; possibly TRBD1 or TRBD2 for D (5 bases each). The V gene's germline CDR1 is LNHDA and CDR2 SQIVND (reference sequence). Deletions cut 7 bases from V and 2 bases from J, with 20 bases between. The CDR3 has 16 amino acids. CDR3 nucleotide sequence: TGTGCCAGTACGGGGTTCGACAGTCAATTTCAAGAGACCCAGTACTTC. Residues: CASTGFDSQFQETQYF. The whole variable domain, remainder taken from reference TRBV19 and TRBJ2-5, is DGGITQSPKYLFRKEGQNVTLSCEQNLNHDAMYWYRQDPGQGLRLIYYSQIVNDFQKGDIAEGYSVSREKKESFPLTVTSAQKNPTAFYLCASTGFDSQFQETQYFGPGTRLLVL.

V usage is TRBV6-5 and J usage is TRBJ1-2; possibly TRBD1 for D (5 bases). Germline values: CDR1 MNHEY, CDR2 SVGAGI. Trimming stripped 0 bases from V and 6 bases from J, with 11 bases between. This CDR3 region has 14 residues. The DNA for the CDR3 is TGTGCCAGCAGTTACTCGGTAGGGGCCCATGGCTACACCTTC. It is translated as CASSYSVGAHGYTF.

The V call is TRBV6-5, the J call TRBJ1-1; D not certain. Germline loops: CDR1 MNHEY, CDR2 SVGAGI. Trimming left V 0 bases short and J 3 bases short, with 5 bases between. This CDR3 is built from 13 residues. CDR3 sequence (DNA): TGTGCCAGCAGTTACTCGAGGGACACTGAAGCTTTCTTT. Its translation is CASSYSRDTEAFF.

This clone has just one count. The chain combines TRBV5-5 with TRBJ2-3; D is ambiguous. This CDR3 comprises 16 residues. Deletions cut 2 bases from V and 0 bases from J, with 13 bases between. Germline V gene lookup returns CDR1 SGHKS and CDR2 YYEKEE (reference sequence). The CDR3 DNA is TGTGCCAGCAGCTTAAGAGTAGTGGGTAGCACAGATACGCAGTATTTT. It is translated as CASSLRVVGSTDTQYF. Together with reference TRBV5-5 and TRBJ2-3, the CDR3 gives the full variable domain: DAGVTQSPTHLIKTRGQQVTLRCSPISGHKSVSWYQQVLGQGPQFIFQYYEKEERGRGNFPDRFSARQFPNYSSELNVNALLLGDSALYLCASSLRVVGSTDTQYFGPGTRLTVL.

This chain uses TRBV2 with TRBJ2-2; D possibly corresponds to TRBD2 (6 bases). The germline gives CDR1 SNHLY, CDR2 FYNNEI. The CDR3 has 15 amino acids. Trimming removed 7 bases from V and 1 base from J, with 13 bases in between. CDR3 in amino acids: CASMVGRGNTGELFF. The CDR3 nucleotides are TGTGCCAGCATGGTTGGGCGGGGGAACACCGGGGAGCTGTTTTTT.

The chain carries TRBV5-1 and TRBJ1-5, with D maybe TRBD1 (5 bases). Trimming removed 1 base from V and 3 bases from J, with 11 bases in between. This CDR3 is built from 15 residues. CDR1 is SGHRS, CDR2 YFSETQ, per germline. The CDR3 coding sequence is TGCGCCAGCAGCTTGCGATCAGGGCCCAATCAGCCCCAGCATTTT. Its protein is CASSLRSGPNQPQHF.

A single count supports this clone. V usage is TRBV4-1 and J usage is TRBJ2-2; D gene uncertain. The V end lost 4 bases, the J end lost 7 bases, and 13 bases lay between the germline ends. Germline V lookup: CDR1 MGHRA, CDR2 YSYEKL. The CDR3 contains 14 residues. The CDR3 sequence is CASSRTTDGGELFF. For the CDR3, the DNA is TGCGCCAGCAGCCGTACTACGGATGGCGGGGAGCTGTTTTTT.

The rearrangement links TRBV14 to TRBJ2-1, with 9 bases aligning to TRBD2. Germline V CDR1 and CDR2: SGHDN, FVKESK. CDR3 length: 17 residues. J lost 0 bases, V lost 0 bases, and 3 bases had no gene match. For the CDR3, the DNA is TGTGCCAGCAGCCAAGAAGCGGGGGGCCTCTCCTACAATGAGCAGTTCTTC. Translation: CASSQEAGGLSYNEQFF.